These 32 T cell receptor beta chains were sequenced from one sample in a study of CD8+ T cells in alopecia areata. Indicated treatment: oral pan-JAK inhibitor, 5-10 mg twice daily. Extracted RNA was reverse transcribed, and the resulting cDNA served as sequencing template. Produced via immunoSEQ multiplex PCR; TCRdb's table is partial and in-frame only. The sample has roughly 200,000 clones; roughly three fifths are singletons. Sequences were derived from CD4+ T cells sorted from blood, sampled at week 4, from a patient treated with tofacitinib. The receptors originated from a human donor with alopecia areata.

CDR3 amino acids: CASSLSYRGPPYEQYF. As DNA, the CDR3 is TGTGCCAGCAGTTTATCGTACAGGGGACCCCCCTACGAGCAGTACTTC. This chain joins TRBV27 and TRBJ2-7; 7 nucleotides line up with TRBD1. The CDR3 has 16 amino acids. In germline, CDR1 is MNHEY, CDR2 SMNVEV (reference sequence). J lost 2 bases, V lost 0 bases, and 7 bases had no gene match.

This clone was picked up a small number of times. The chain uses TRBV6-5 and TRBJ2-4; a possible D gene is TRBD1 (5 bases). Trimming removed 10 bases at V and 8 bases at J, with 12 bases between. Looked up from germline, CDR1 is MNHEY and CDR2 is SVGAGI. The CDR3 runs to 11 residues. The CDR3 DNA is TGTGCCACCTCCGACAGTTACATTCAGTACTTC. Protein product: CATSDSYIQYF.

This chain links TRBV30 with TRBJ2-5, with no clear D. V was clipped by 5 bases and J by 2 bases, with 3 bases between them. The CDR3 loop spans 10 amino acids. The germline V gene has CDR1 GTSNPN and CDR2 SVGIG (reference sequence). CDR3 sequence reads: CAWEQETQYF. CDR3 nucleotide sequence: TGTGCCTGGGAACAAGAGACCCAGTACTTC.

This clone appeared once. This sequence joins TRBV6-5 and TRBJ1-2; 8 bases agree with TRBD1. After removal of 5 bases from V and 6 bases from J, the junction contained 8 bases not matched to a gene. Germline values: CDR1 MNHEY, CDR2 SVGAGI. This CDR3 has 14 residues. The CDR3 spells CASSDTGGPDGYTF. The CDR3, as DNA: TGTGCCAGCAGTGATACAGGGGGTCCCGATGGCTACACCTTC.

The rearrangement uses TRBV29-1 and TRBJ2-4; D is unresolved. The germline CDR1 and CDR2 sequences are SQVTM and ANQGSEA. The V end was cut by 6 bases, the J end by 4 bases, with 7 bases between. This CDR3 has 11 amino acids. The CDR3 protein is CSVSTKNIQYF. CDR3 coding DNA: TGCAGCGTCTCGACTAAAAACATTCAGTACTTC.

In this sample, this clone turned up a few times. The rearrangement joins TRBV5-4 to TRBJ1-1; tentatively, D is TRBD1 (5 bases). V was cut by 7 bases and J by 0 bases, with 13 bases left in between. The germline V gene encodes CDR1 SGHNT and CDR2 YYREEE (reference sequence). This CDR3 spans 14 amino acids. CDR3 coding DNA: TGTGCCAGCTACAAACAGGACCTGAACACTGAAGCTTTCTTT. Protein product: CASYKQDLNTEAFF.

This clone is a singleton in its sample. V usage is TRBV29-1 and J usage is TRBJ2-7; the D call may be TRBD1 or TRBD2 (7 bases each). Trimming stripped 7 bases from V and 0 bases from J, with 13 bases between. The germline gives CDR1 SQVTM, CDR2 ANQGSEA. CDR3 length: 13 amino acids. The CDR3 nucleotides are TGCAGCGCATCAGGGGGGGGCTCCTACGAGCAGTACTTC. Translating gives CSASGGGSYEQYF.

A few counts support this clone. For the CDR3, the DNA is TGCAGCGCCGACGGACAGGGTTCCTACGAGCAGTACTTC. This translates into CSADGQGSYEQYF. V usage is TRBV29-1 and J usage is TRBJ2-7; the match to TRBD1 covers 8 bases. Germline assignment: CDR1 SQVTM and CDR2 ANQGSEA. This CDR3 is built from 13 residues. The V gene end was trimmed by 7 bases and the J gene end by 1 base; junction bases not matched to a gene: 6.

This clone was detected only a few times. The chain links TRBV29-1 to TRBJ2-3; tentative D call: TRBD1 (6 bases). V was pared by 6 bases and J by 1 base, with 17 bases between. CDR1 is SQVTM and CDR2 is ANQGSEA in the germline V gene. This CDR3 comprises 15 residues. The CDR3 bases are TGCAGCGTCCCCTCTCCCAAGGGGGGCACAGATACGCAGTATTTT. Translating gives CSVPSPKGGTDTQYF.

This clone showed up just once. This chain joins TRBV4-2 and TRBJ1-6; 8 bases line up with TRBD1. Germline V gives CDR1 LGHNA, CDR2 YNFKEQ. The CDR3 has 15 amino acids. The ends lost 2 bases at V and 10 bases at J; junction bases unmatched: 7. In DNA, the CDR3 is TGTGCCAGCAGCCAAACGACAGGGGTAGGGTCACCCCTCCACTTT. The encoded protein is CASSQTTGVGSPLHF.

The J gene is TRBJ2-1, the V gene TRBV30; D is perhaps TRBD1 (6 bases). The germline V gene has CDR1 GTSNPN and CDR2 SVGIG (reference sequence). Trimming took 2 bases from V and 3 from J, leaving 11 bases between them. The CDR3 is 14 residues long. CDR3 sequence: CAWSTRTDYNEQFF. CDR3 coding DNA: TGTGCCTGGAGTACTAGGACAGACTACAATGAGCAGTTCTTC.

V and J are TRBV7-9 and TRBJ2-3, with 8 bases that match TRBD2. This CDR3 has 12 residues. The V gene's germline CDR1 is SEHNR and CDR2 FQNEAQ (reference sequence). V trimming: 11 bases; J trimming: 1 base; junction bases outside the gene matches: 2. This CDR3 reads CASGGGTDTQYF. The CDR3 DNA reads TGTGCCTCCGGGGGGGGCACAGATACGCAGTATTTT.

As to this clone: One junction end does not reproduce the germline sequence, and a read error may be involved. V usage is TRBV2 and J usage is TRBJ2-1, with a tentative D call TRBD2 (6 bases). Germline-derived CDR1 and CDR2 are SNHLY and FYNNEI. The CDR3 extends over 11 amino acids. CDR3 in amino acids: CASSEIGTSLF. CDR3 in DNA: TGTGCCAGCAGTGAAATAGGGACTTCCCTCTTC.

This clone was seen a few times. The rearrangement uses TRBV30 and TRBJ2-7; the match to TRBD2 covers 11 bases. Germline CDR1 is GTSNPN and CDR2 is SVGIG (reference sequence). V dropped 0 bases and J dropped 6; count of bases not matched to a gene: 10. This CDR3 comprises 16 residues. The CDR3: CAWSVSLAGGPLEQYF. The CDR3 nucleotides are TGTGCCTGGAGTGTTTCTCTAGCGGGGGGCCCCCTCGAGCAGTACTTC.

This chain connects TRBV5-4 to TRBJ2-3, with 8 bases lining up with TRBD2. CDR1 and CDR2 from the germline V gene are SGHNT and YYREEE (reference sequence). The CDR3 contains 12 residues. V lost 4 bases and J lost 9; bases outside the gene matches: 4. CDR3 amino acids: CASSPGGGTQYF. The DNA of the CDR3 is TGTGCCAGCAGCCCCGGGGGGGGCACGCAGTATTTT.

This chain links TRBV7-2 with TRBJ1-2, with 7 bases that match TRBD1. The germline gives CDR1 SGHTA, CDR2 FQGNSA. CDR3 length: 15 amino acids. V dropped 5 bases and J dropped 2; count of bases not matched to a gene: 8. This CDR3 reads CASSPGDSKNYGYTF. The CDR3 DNA reads as TGTGCCAGCAGCCCAGGGGACAGCAAAAACTATGGCTACACCTTC.

The gene calls are TRBV29-1 and TRBJ2-5, with 10 bases identical to TRBD2. V lost 4 bases, J lost 1 base, and 6 bases stayed unmatched. CDR3 size: 15 residues. Germline assignment: CDR1 SQVTM and CDR2 ANQGSEA. The CDR3 nucleotides are TGCAGCGTTGTGCGGGGGACTAGCGTCCAAGAGACCCAGTACTTC. The encoded protein is CSVVRGTSVQETQYF.

The chain joins TRBV19 to TRBJ2-1; tentatively, D is TRBD2 (5 bases). The V and J ends lost 5 bases and 0 bases respectively, with 14 bases between them. Germline loops: CDR1 LNHDA, CDR2 SQIVND (reference sequence). The CDR3 is 16 amino acids. As DNA, the CDR3 is TGTGCCAGTAGTGTAGCTAGCAGAGGCTCCTACAATGAGCAGTTCTTC. Protein product: CASSVASRGSYNEQFF.

The table lists this clone with a few counts. CDR3 coding DNA: TGTGCCAGCAGCCAAGATCGGCAGTATGGCTACACCTTC. It encodes CASSQDRQYGYTF. The rearrangement joins TRBV14 to TRBJ1-2; D is unclear. Between the trimmed V and J ends, which lost 0 bases and 5 bases, there was a span of 7 bases. Germline V gene data show CDR1 as SGHDN and CDR2 as FVKESK. The CDR3 covers 13 residues.

J is TRBJ2-7 and V is TRBV27; the match to TRBD1 covers 9 bases. CDR1 and CDR2 from the germline V gene are MNHEY and SMNVEV (reference sequence). This CDR3 comprises 18 residues. The V gene end was trimmed by 5 bases and the J gene end by 7 bases; junction bases not matched to a gene: 21. The CDR3 protein is CASSTTSRGGTGMWEQYF. In DNA, the CDR3 is TGTGCCAGCAGTACCACCTCCAGGGGGGGGACAGGGATGTGGGAGCAGTACTTC.

The chain uses TRBV30 and TRBJ2-3; the D gene is possibly TRBD2 (5 bases). This CDR3 spans 14 amino acids. Per the germline V gene, CDR1 is GTSNPN and CDR2 is SVGIG (reference sequence). The germline V and J ends were trimmed by 0 bases and 6 bases, with 13 bases remaining between them. Here the CDR3 reads CAWSVMDRRDTQYF. In DNA, the CDR3 is TGTGCCTGGAGTGTAATGGACCGGAGGGATACGCAGTATTTT. The whole variable domain, filled in from reference TRBV30 and TRBJ2-3, reads SQTIHQWPATLVQPVGSPLSLECTVEGTSNPNLYWYRQAAGRGLQLLFYSVGIGQISSEVPQNLSASRPQDRQFILSSKKLLLSDSGFYLCAWSVMDRRDTQYFGPGTRLTVL.

This clone came up once. The J gene is TRBJ2-1, the V gene TRBV5-1; 10 bases fit TRBD2. Germline V gives CDR1 SGHRS, CDR2 YFSETQ. This CDR3 spans 16 amino acids. V lost 1 base to trimming and J lost 2 bases; unmatched junction nucleotides: 3. CDR3 sequence: CASSLLAGGTYNEQFF. DNA of the CDR3: TGCGCCAGCAGCTTGTTAGCGGGGGGCACCTACAATGAGCAGTTCTTC.

The chain carries TRBV6-5 and TRBJ2-3; 7 positions match TRBD2. The CDR3 is 14 amino acids. The germline V gene encodes CDR1 MNHEY and CDR2 SVGAGI. J gave up 1 base and V 6 bases, and 4 bases lay outside the gene matches. Written as DNA, the CDR3 is TGTGCCAGCAGGGGGGGGACGCGCACAGATACGCAGTATTTT. Encoded protein: CASRGGTRTDTQYF.

This rearrangement joins TRBV5-1 to TRBJ2-5; D is tentatively TRBD1 or TRBD2 (6 bases each). Germline lookup yields CDR1 SGHRS and CDR2 YFSETQ. CDR3 length: 14 residues. V lost 4 bases and J 4 bases, leaving 14 bases between the germline ends. The CDR3 sequence is CASSRWGAGETQYF. The CDR3 DNA reads as TGCGCCAGCAGCAGGTGGGGGGCTGGAGAGACCCAGTACTTC.

This clone showed up just a few times. The chain joins TRBV7-9 to TRBJ2-6; D unresolved. The V and J ends lost 1 base and 0 bases respectively, with 7 bases between them. This CDR3 is built from 16 residues. In germline, CDR1 is SEHNR, CDR2 FQNEAQ (reference sequence). The DNA for the CDR3 is TGTGCCAGCAGCTTAGGATTGGTCTCTGGGGCCAACGTCCTGACTTTC. Amino acids: CASSLGLVSGANVLTF.

In its sample, this clone was seen a few times. V usage is TRBV27 and J usage is TRBJ1-5; weak D call: TRBD1 (5 bases). The V gene lost 6 bases and the J gene lost 7 bases, with 16 bases spanning the gap. The CDR3 is made up of 14 amino acids. Germline V gene data show CDR1 as MNHEY and CDR2 as SMNVEV (reference sequence). CDR3 in DNA: TGTGCCAGCAGCATGTGGGGGGGTGGGCAGCCCCAGCATTTT. Translated: CASSMWGGGQPQHF.

The V and J genes are TRBV29-1 and TRBJ2-2; 8 positions agree with TRBD2. The CDR3 extends over 16 amino acids. V lost 0 bases, J lost 0 bases, and 3 bases stayed unmatched. Germline values: CDR1 SQVTM, CDR2 ANQGSEA. Written as DNA, the CDR3 is TGCAGCGTTGAAGATGCGGGGGGTCCGAACACCGGGGAGCTGTTTTTT. Its protein product is CSVEDAGGPNTGELFF.

The V gene is TRBV29-1, the J gene TRBJ2-5; D is unresolved. Germline loops: CDR1 SQVTM, CDR2 ANQGSEA. This CDR3 is 12 amino acids long. Trimming took off 2 bases at V and 2 bases at J, with 6 bases between the two ends. This chain's CDR3 is CSVERGQETQYF. The CDR3 DNA is TGCAGCGTTGAACGCGGACAAGAGACCCAGTACTTC. Combining the CDR3 with reference TRBV29-1 and TRBJ2-5 gives the whole variable domain SAVISQKPSRDICQRGTSLTIQCQVDSQVTMMFWYRQQPGQSLTLIATANQGSEATYESGFVIDKFPISRPNLTFSTLTVSNMSPEDSSIYLCSVERGQETQYFGPGTRLLVL.

V is TRBV28 and J is TRBJ1-6; D is ambiguous. CDR1 MDHEN and CDR2 SYDVKM come from the germline V gene. Between the trimmed V and J ends, which lost 6 bases and 2 bases, there was a span of 8 bases. This CDR3 has 14 residues. CDR3 protein: CASSLRAYNSPLHF. The CDR3 nucleotides read TGTGCCAGCAGCCTAAGGGCCTATAATTCACCCCTCCACTTT.

This rearrangement joins TRBV7-2 to TRBJ1-2; 10 bases line up with TRBD1. J lost 4 bases, V lost 5 bases, and 7 bases had no gene match. This CDR3 spans 15 amino acids. The germline CDR1 and CDR2 sequences are SGHTA and FQGNSA. CDR3 protein: CASSVRDRGPYGYTF. In DNA, the CDR3 is TGTGCCAGCAGCGTCCGGGACAGGGGACCCTATGGCTACACCTTC. The variable domain in full, completed from reference TRBV7-2 and TRBJ1-2, reads GAGVSQSPSNKVTEKGKDVELRCDPISGHTALYWYRQSLGQGLEFLIYFQGNSAPDKSGLPSDRFSAERTGGSVSTLTIQRTQQEDSAVYLCASSVRDRGPYGYTFGSGTRLTVV.

The V call is TRBV18, the J call TRBJ1-2; TRBD1 matches 9 bases. This CDR3 spans 14 amino acids. The V gene's germline CDR1 is KGHSH and CDR2 LQKENI. V dropped 4 bases and J dropped 8; count of bases not matched to a gene: 8. This CDR3 reads CASSLLRDRDGYTF. The CDR3 DNA is TGTGCCAGCTCACTCCTCCGGGACAGGGACGGCTACACCTTC.

The V call is TRBV30, the J call TRBJ2-2, with 7 bases matching TRBD2. The germline V gene encodes CDR1 GTSNPN and CDR2 SVGIG (reference sequence). V lost 2 bases, J lost 6 bases, and 0 bases stayed unmatched. This CDR3 has 12 residues. The chain's CDR3 is CAWSRGAGELFF. The CDR3 bases are TGTGCCTGGAGTCGGGGGGCCGGGGAGCTGTTTTTT.